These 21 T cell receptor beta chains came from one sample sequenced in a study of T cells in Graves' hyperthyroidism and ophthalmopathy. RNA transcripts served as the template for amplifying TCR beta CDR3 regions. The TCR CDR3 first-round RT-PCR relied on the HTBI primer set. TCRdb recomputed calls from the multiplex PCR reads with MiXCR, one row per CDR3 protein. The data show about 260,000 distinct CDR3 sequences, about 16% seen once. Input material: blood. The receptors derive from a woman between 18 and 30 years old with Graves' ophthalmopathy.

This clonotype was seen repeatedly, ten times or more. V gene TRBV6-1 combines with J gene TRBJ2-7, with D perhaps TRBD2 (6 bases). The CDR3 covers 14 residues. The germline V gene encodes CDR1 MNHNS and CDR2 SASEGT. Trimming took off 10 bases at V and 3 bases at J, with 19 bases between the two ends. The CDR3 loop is CAISRRTIDYEQYF. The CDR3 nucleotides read TGTGCCATTTCCCGGCGGACTATCGACTACGAGCAGTACTTC.

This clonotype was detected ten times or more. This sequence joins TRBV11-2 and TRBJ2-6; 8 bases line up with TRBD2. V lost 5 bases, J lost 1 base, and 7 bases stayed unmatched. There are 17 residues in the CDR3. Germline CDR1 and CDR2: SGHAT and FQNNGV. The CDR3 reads CASSQAGVVSGANVLTF. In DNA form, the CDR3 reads TGTGCCAGCAGCCAAGCGGGAGTAGTGTCTGGGGCCAACGTCCTGACTTTC.

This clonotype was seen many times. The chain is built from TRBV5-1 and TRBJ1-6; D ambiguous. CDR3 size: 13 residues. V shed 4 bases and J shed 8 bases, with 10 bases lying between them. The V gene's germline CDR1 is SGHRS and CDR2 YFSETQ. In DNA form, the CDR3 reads TGCGCCAGCAGCGACACGGCCGATTCACCCCTCCACTTT. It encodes CASSDTADSPLHF.

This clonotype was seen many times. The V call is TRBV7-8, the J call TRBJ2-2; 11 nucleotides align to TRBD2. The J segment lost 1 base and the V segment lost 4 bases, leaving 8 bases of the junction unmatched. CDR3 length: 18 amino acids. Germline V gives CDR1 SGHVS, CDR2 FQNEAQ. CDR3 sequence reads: CASSSSSGGLWNTGELFF. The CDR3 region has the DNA TGTGCCAGCAGCTCATCTAGCGGGGGGTTGTGGAACACCGGGGAGCTGTTTTTT.

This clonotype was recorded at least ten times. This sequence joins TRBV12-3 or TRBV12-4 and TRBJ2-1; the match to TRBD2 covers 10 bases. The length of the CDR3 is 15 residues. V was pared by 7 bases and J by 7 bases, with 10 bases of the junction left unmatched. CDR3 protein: CASNARGLASNEQFF. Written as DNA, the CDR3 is TGTGCCAGCAACGCGAGGGGACTAGCGAGTAATGAGCAGTTCTTC.

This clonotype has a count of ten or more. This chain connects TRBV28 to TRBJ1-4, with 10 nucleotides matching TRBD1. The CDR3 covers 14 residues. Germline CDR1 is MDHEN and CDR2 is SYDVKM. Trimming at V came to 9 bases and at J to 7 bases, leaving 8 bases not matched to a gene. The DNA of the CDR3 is TGTGCCAGTTTGACAGGGGGCGCTTCTGAAAAACTGTTTTTT. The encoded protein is CASLTGGASEKLFF.

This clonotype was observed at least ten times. For the CDR3, the DNA is TGCGCCAGCAGTCTACAGGGTTTCGGCAATCAGCCCCAGCATTTT. Its protein is CASSLQGFGNQPQHF. This chain connects TRBV4-1 to TRBJ1-5; TRBD1 is a possible D gene (6 bases). Per germline, CDR1 MGHRA and CDR2 YSYEKL. This CDR3 has 15 amino acids. V lost 6 bases to trimming and J lost 2 bases, with 14 bases between them.

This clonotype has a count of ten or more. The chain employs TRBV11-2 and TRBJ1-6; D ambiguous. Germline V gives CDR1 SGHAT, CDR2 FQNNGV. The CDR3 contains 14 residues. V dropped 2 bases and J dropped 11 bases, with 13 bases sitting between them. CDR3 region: CASSLQTQRTPLHF. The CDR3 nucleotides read TGTGCCAGCAGCTTACAAACTCAGCGGACACCCCTCCACTTT. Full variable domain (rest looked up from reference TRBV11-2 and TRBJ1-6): EAGVAQSPRYKIIEKRQSVAFWCNPISGHATLYWYQQILGQGPKLLIQFQNNGVVDDSQLPKDRFSAERLKGVDSTLKIQPAKLEDSAVYLCASSLQTQRTPLHFGNGTRLTVT.

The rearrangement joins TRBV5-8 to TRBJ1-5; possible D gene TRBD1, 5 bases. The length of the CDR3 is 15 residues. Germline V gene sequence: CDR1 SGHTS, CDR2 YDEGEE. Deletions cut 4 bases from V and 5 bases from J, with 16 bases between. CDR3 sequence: CASSLSGEGDQPQHF. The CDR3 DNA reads TGTGCCAGCAGCCTGTCGGGGGAAGGAGATCAGCCCCAGCATTTT.

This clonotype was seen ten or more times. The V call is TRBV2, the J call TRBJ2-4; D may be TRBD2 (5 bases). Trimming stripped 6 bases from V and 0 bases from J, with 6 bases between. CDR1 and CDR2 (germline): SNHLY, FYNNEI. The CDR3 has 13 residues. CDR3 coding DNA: TGTGCCAGCAGAGGACTAGCCAAAAACATTCAGTACTTC. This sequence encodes CASRGLAKNIQYF.

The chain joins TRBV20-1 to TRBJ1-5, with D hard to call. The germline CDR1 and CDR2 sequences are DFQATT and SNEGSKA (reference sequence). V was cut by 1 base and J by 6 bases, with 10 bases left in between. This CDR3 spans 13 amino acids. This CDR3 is CSARVRGSQPQHF. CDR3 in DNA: TGCAGTGCTAGAGTTCGAGGGAGTCAGCCCCAGCATTTT.

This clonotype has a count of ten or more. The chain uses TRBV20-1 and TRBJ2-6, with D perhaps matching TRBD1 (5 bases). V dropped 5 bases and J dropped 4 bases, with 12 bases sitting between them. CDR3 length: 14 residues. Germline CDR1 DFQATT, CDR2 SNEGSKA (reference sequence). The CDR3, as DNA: TGCAGTGCTGATGACAGAACCGGGGCCAACGTCCTGACTTTC. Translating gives CSADDRTGANVLTF.

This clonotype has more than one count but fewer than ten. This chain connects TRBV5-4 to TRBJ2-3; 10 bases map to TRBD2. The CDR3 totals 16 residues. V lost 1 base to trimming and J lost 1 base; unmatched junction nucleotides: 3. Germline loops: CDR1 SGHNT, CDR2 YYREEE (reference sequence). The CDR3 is CASSLKAGGRTDTQYF. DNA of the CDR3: TGTGCCAGCAGCTTGAAAGCGGGGGGGCGCACAGATACGCAGTATTTT. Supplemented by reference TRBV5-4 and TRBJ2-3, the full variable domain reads ETGVTQSPTHLIKTRGQQVTLRCSSQSGHNTVSWYQQALGQGPQFIFQYYREEENGRGNFPPRFSGLQFPNYSSELNVNALELDDSALYLCASSLKAGGRTDTQYFGPGTRLTVL.

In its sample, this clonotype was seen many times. The CDR3 region has the DNA TGTGCCAGCAGTCCTCGGCCCCCTAACACCGGGGAGCTGTTTTTT. Amino acids: CASSPRPPNTGELFF. This chain uses TRBV6-1 with TRBJ2-2, with D unresolved. The CDR3 is 15 residues long. The V and J ends lost 5 bases and 2 bases respectively, with 12 bases between them. Germline V lookup: CDR1 MNHNS, CDR2 SASEGT.

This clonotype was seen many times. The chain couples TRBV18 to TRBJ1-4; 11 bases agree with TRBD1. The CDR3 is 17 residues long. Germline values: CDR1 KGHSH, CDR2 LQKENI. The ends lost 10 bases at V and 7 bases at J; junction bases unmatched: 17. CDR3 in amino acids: CATSPGTGGSSGEKLFF. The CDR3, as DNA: TGTGCCACCTCCCCAGGGACAGGGGGTTCTTCTGGTGAAAAACTGTTTTTT.

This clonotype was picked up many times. The CDR3 DNA is TGTGCCAGCAGGACTCTCGGGGGGGCAGATACGCAGTATTTT. Its protein is CASRTLGGADTQYF. The chain recombines TRBV12-3 or TRBV12-4 with TRBJ2-3, with 8 bases lining up with TRBD2. V trimming: 6 bases; J trimming: 4 bases; junction bases outside the gene matches: 6. The CDR3 sequence is 14 residues long.

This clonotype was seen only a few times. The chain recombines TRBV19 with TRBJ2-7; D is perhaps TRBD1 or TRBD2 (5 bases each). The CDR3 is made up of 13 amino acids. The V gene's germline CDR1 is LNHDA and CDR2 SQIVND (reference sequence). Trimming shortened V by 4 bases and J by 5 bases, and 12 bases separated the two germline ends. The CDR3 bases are TGTGCCAGTAGTAGGGGGAGTCGGCACGAGCAGTACTTC. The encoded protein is CASSRGSRHEQYF. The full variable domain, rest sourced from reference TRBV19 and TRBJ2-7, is DGGITQSPKYLFRKEGQNVTLSCEQNLNHDAMYWYRQDPGQGLRLIYYSQIVNDFQKGDIAEGYSVSREKKESFPLTVTSAQKNPTAFYLCASSRGSRHEQYFGPGTRLTVT.

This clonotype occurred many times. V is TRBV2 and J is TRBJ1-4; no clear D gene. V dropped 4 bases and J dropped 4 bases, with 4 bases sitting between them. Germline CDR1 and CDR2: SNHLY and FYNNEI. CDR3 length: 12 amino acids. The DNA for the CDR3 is TGTGCCAGCAGTGCATATAATGAAAAACTGTTTTTT. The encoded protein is CASSAYNEKLFF.

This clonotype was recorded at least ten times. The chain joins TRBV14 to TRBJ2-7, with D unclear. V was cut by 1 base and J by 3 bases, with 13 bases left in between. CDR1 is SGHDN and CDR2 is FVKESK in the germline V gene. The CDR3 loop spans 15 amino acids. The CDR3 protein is CASSQGVQINYEQYF. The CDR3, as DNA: TGTGCCAGCAGCCAAGGGGTGCAGATAAACTACGAGCAGTACTTC. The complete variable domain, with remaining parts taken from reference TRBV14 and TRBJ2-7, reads EAGVTQFPSHSVIEKGQTVTLRCDPISGHDNLYWYRRVMGKEIKFLLHFVKESKQDESGMPNNRFLAERTGGTYSTLKVQPAELEDSGVYFCASSQGVQINYEQYFGPGTRLTVT.

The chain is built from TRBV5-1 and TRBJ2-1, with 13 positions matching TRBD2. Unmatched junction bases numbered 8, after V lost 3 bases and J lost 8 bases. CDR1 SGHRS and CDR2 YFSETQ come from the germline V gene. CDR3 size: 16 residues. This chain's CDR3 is CASSYPGTSGVDEQFF. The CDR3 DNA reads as TGCGCCAGCAGCTACCCCGGGACTAGCGGGGTGGATGAGCAGTTCTTC.

In DNA form, the CDR3 reads TGTGCCAGCTCACTACAGGGGCTGACTAACACTGAAGCTTTCTTT. It codes for CASSLQGLTNTEAFF. The V call is TRBV18, the J call TRBJ1-1; 7 positions match TRBD1. The V gene end was trimmed by 4 bases and the J gene end by 2 bases; junction bases not matched to a gene: 7. CDR1 and CDR2 from the germline V gene are KGHSH and LQKENI. This CDR3 has 15 amino acids.